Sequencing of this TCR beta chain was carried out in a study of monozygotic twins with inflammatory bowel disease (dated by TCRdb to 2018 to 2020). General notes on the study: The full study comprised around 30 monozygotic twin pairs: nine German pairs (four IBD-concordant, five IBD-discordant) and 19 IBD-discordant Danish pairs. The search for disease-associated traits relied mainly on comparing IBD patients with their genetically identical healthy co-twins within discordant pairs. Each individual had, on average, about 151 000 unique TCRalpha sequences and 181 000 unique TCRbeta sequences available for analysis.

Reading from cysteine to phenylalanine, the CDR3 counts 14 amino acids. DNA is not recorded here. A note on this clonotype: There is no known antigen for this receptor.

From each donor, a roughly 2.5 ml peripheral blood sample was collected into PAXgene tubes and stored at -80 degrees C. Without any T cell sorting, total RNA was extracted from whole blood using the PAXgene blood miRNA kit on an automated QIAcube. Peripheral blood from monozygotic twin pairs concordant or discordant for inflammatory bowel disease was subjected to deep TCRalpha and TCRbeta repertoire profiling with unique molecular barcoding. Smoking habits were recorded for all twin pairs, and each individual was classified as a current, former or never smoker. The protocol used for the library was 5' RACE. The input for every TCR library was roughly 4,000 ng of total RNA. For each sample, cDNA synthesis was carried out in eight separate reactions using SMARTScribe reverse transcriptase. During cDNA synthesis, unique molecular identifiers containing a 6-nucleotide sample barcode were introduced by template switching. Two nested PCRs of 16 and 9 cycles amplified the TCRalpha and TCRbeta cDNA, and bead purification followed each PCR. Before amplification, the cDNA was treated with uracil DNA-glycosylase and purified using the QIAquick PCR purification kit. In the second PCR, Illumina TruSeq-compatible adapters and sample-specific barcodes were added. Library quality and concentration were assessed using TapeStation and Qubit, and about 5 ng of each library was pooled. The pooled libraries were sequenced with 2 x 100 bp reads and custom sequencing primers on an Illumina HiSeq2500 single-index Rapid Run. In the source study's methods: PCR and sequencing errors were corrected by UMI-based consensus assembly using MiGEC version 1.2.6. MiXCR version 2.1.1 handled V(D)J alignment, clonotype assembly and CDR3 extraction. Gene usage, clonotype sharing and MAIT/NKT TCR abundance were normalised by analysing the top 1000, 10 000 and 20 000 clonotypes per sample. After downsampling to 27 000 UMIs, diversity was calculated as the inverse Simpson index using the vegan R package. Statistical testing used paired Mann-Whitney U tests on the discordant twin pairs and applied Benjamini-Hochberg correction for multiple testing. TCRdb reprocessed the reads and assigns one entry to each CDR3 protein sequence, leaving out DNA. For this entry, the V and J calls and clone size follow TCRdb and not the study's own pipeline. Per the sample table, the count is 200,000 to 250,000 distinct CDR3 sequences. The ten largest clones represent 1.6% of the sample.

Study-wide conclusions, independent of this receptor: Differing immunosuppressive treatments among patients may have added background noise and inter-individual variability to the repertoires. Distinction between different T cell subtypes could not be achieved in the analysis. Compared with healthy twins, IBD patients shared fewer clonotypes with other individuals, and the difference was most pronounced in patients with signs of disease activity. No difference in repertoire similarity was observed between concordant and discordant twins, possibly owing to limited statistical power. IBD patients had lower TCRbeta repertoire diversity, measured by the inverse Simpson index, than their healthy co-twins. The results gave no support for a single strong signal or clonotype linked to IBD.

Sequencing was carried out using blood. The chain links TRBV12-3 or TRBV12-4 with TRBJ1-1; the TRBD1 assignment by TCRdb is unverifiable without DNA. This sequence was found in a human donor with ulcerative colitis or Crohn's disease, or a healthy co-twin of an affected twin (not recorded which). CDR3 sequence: CASTVQGARTEAFF.